The 27 T cell receptor beta chains below come from one sample, sequenced in a study of shared clonotypes between healthy human individuals. Assay: immunoSEQ multiplex PCR; the TCRdb copy retains only in-frame clones and omits some. Among about 2,500,000 clones listed, more than 90% were seen once. The sequenced sample consisted of naive CD4+ T cells sorted from blood. Subset: CD45RA+ positively selected. The receptor set was obtained from a man aged 18 to 30 in good health.

In this sample, this clone turned up once. The chain uses TRBV28 and TRBJ2-2, with D hard to call. This CDR3 spans 17 amino acids. Trimming left V 1 base short and J 0 bases short, with 12 bases between. The germline gives CDR1 MDHEN, CDR2 SYDVKM. The chain's CDR3 is CASSLFDGLTNTGELFF. The DNA of the CDR3 is TGTGCCAGCAGTTTATTCGACGGATTAACGAACACCGGGGAGCTGTTTTTT. The full variable domain, in which reference TRBV28 and TRBJ2-2 provide the parts outside the CDR3, is DVKVTQSSRYLVKRTGEKVFLECVQDMDHENMFWYRQDPGLGLRLIYFSYDVKMKEKGDIPEGYSVSREKKERFSLILESASTNQTSMYLCASSLFDGLTNTGELFFGEGSRLTVL.

The chain couples TRBV27 to TRBJ1-2; D might be TRBD1 (6 bases). Trimming took 3 bases from V and 4 from J, leaving 15 bases between them. The CDR3 contains 15 residues. The germline CDR1 and CDR2 sequences are MNHEY and SMNVEV (reference sequence). The CDR3 DNA reads TGTGCCAGCAGTTTTAACACAGGGAAGGTCTATGGCTACACCTTC. Amino acid sequence: CASSFNTGKVYGYTF.

This sequence joins TRBV5-4 and TRBJ2-3; D uncertain. Germline assignment: CDR1 SGHNT and CDR2 YYREEE (reference sequence). This CDR3 comprises 14 residues. The V end was cut by 2 bases, the J end by 0 bases, with 7 bases between. Here the CDR3 DNA reads TGTGCCAGCAGCTTCGGAAGGAGCACAGATACGCAGTATTTT. This sequence encodes CASSFGRSTDTQYF.

The V call is TRBV6-4, the J call TRBJ1-2, with D perhaps TRBD1 (6 bases). Germline CDR1 is MRHNA and CDR2 is SNTAGT. The CDR3 loop spans 14 amino acids. Trimming pared 2 bases from V and 4 bases from J, leaving 11 bases between. The CDR3 region is CASSDGTGFYGYTF. CDR3 in DNA: TGTGCCAGCAGTGACGGCACAGGGTTCTATGGCTACACCTTC.

The CDR3 sequence is CASSLGHPSNYGYTF. The CDR3 DNA is TGCGCCAGCAGCTTGGGACACCCTTCTAACTATGGCTACACCTTC. The chain recombines TRBV5-1 with TRBJ1-2; no clear D gene. Germline values: CDR1 SGHRS, CDR2 YFSETQ. This CDR3 region has 15 residues. With 0 bases removed from V and 0 bases from J, the gap between germline ends came to 9 bases.

J is TRBJ2-1 and V is TRBV18; the D gene is possibly TRBD2 (6 bases). In germline, CDR1 is KGHSH, CDR2 LQKENI. V lost 3 bases, J lost 9 bases, and 9 bases lay in between. The CDR3 contains 12 residues. The CDR3 loop is CASSPTGSEQFF. CDR3 nucleotide sequence: TGTGCCAGCTCACCGACCGGGAGTGAGCAGTTCTTC.

The V gene is TRBV11-2, the J gene TRBJ2-5; the D is unclear. Trimming shortened V by 3 bases and J by 2 bases, and 13 bases separated the two germline ends. The CDR3 spans 15 residues. Germline lookup yields CDR1 SGHAT and CDR2 FQNNGV. DNA of the CDR3: TGTGCCAGCAGCTTCCCCGGGCCACCTCAAGAGACCCAGTACTTC. This encodes CASSFPGPPQETQYF.

The chain recombines TRBV9 with TRBJ2-5; 7 bases fit TRBD2. The germline CDR1 and CDR2 sequences are SGDLS and YYNGEE. With V trimmed by 2 bases and J by 4 bases, 5 bases remained unmatched. The CDR3 extends over 14 amino acids. The CDR3 region has the DNA TGTGCCAGCAGCGTCGGGGGGAGGTCAGAGACCCAGTACTTC. Residues: CASSVGGRSETQYF.

The chain carries TRBV7-8 and TRBJ2-7; TRBD1 might be the D (6 bases). Trimming removed 5 bases at V and 2 bases at J, with 16 bases between. Germline-derived CDR1 and CDR2 are SGHVS and FQNEAQ. The length of the CDR3 is 15 residues. CDR3 sequence reads: CASSRSDSPAYEQYF. As DNA, the CDR3 is TGTGCCAGCAGCCGCTCGGACAGTCCCGCCTACGAGCAGTACTTC.

This chain links TRBV30 with TRBJ2-3; D unresolved. V was cut by 3 bases and J by 1 base, with 11 bases left in between. The germline V gene encodes CDR1 GTSNPN and CDR2 SVGIG (reference sequence). This CDR3 region has 14 residues. The DNA for the CDR3 is TGTGCCTGGAGATGGCAGACTCGCACAGATACGCAGTATTTT. It encodes CAWRWQTRTDTQYF.

V usage is TRBV9 and J usage is TRBJ2-1; 7 bases map to TRBD1. The CDR3 contains 18 residues. V was pared by 3 bases and J by 2 bases, with 14 bases of the junction left unmatched. Germline V gene lookup returns CDR1 SGDLS and CDR2 YYNGEE. CDR3 amino acids: CASSGQGPGRTPYNEQFF. For the CDR3, the DNA is TGTGCCAGCAGCGGACAGGGCCCAGGGAGAACCCCCTACAATGAGCAGTTCTTC.

The V call is TRBV18, the J call TRBJ2-7; TRBD2 agrees at 9 bases. Per the germline V gene, CDR1 is KGHSH and CDR2 is LQKENI. V gave up 3 bases and J gave up 6 bases; unmatched junction bases: 27. CDR3 length: 21 amino acids. The CDR3 region is CASSPAYSRESETSGAGEQYF. Here the CDR3 DNA reads TGTGCCAGCTCACCCGCATACAGCAGGGAATCCGAGACTAGCGGCGCGGGCGAGCAGTACTTC.

Remarks on this clone: The sample holds other DNA sequences that translate to the same CDR3. This sequence joins TRBV18 and TRBJ1-4, with TRBD1 identical over 7 bases. This CDR3 contains 14 residues. CDR1 and CDR2 (germline): KGHSH, LQKENI. V was clipped by 1 base and J by 8 bases; unmatched bases: 4. The CDR3 nucleotides read TGTGCCAGCTCACCACAGGGGGCTGGGGAAAAACTGTTTTTT. It translates to CASSPQGAGEKLFF.

The table lists this clone with a few counts. The rearrangement uses TRBV30 and TRBJ1-1, with D possibly TRBD1 on 6 matching bases. Germline CDR1 reads GTSNPN; CDR2 reads SVGIG (reference sequence). V lost 4 bases to trimming and J lost 1 base, with 13 bases between them. The CDR3 consists of 14 residues. CDR3 in DNA: TGTGCCTGGACTACGGGGGCCTCGAACACTGAAGCTTTCTTT. It encodes CAWTTGASNTEAFF. The full variable domain, with the rest looked up from reference TRBV30 and TRBJ1-1, is SQTIHQWPATLVQPVGSPLSLECTVEGTSNPNLYWYRQAAGRGLQLLFYSVGIGQISSEVPQNLSASRPQDRQFILSSKKLLLSDSGFYLCAWTTGASNTEAFFGQGTRLTVV.

This clone has only one observation. Sequence at one end of the junction differs from germline and may be a read error. J is TRBJ1-1 and V is TRBV19; D unclear. CDR3 size: 13 residues. The germline V gene has CDR1 LNHDA and CDR2 SQIVND (reference sequence). CDR3 amino acids: CASSETPNPEAFF. As DNA, the CDR3 is TGTGCCAGTAGTGAGACCCCGAACCCTGAAGCTTTCTTT.

Turning to this clone: This same CDR3 is encoded by further DNA sequences in the sample. This chain connects TRBV5-1 to TRBJ1-3; D uncertain. Per germline, CDR1 SGHRS and CDR2 YFSETQ. The CDR3 is 15 residues long. Trimming pared 0 bases from V and 0 bases from J, leaving 7 bases between. The chain's CDR3 is CASSLGGVSGNTIYF. The CDR3 DNA sequence: TGCGCCAGCAGCTTGGGAGGAGTCTCTGGAAACACCATATATTTT.

The rearrangement uses TRBV11-3 and TRBJ2-1, with D maybe TRBD2 (5 bases). The CDR3 totals 14 residues. The germline CDR1 and CDR2 sequences are SGHNT and YENEEA. V was clipped by 1 base and J by 8 bases, with 12 bases between them. CDR3 nucleotides: TGTGCCAGCAGCTTAGGTTCGGGATTGGATGAGCAGTTCTTC. Protein sequence: CASSLGSGLDEQFF.

V gene TRBV6-6 combines with J gene TRBJ1-3; D is perhaps TRBD1 (5 bases). CDR3 length equals 14 residues. Trimming stripped 4 bases from V and 2 bases from J, with 9 bases between. Per germline, CDR1 MNHNY and CDR2 SVGAGI (reference sequence). The CDR3 DNA follows: TGTGCCAGCAGTTTTGGGGGGACTGGAAACACCATATATTTT. This encodes CASSFGGTGNTIYF.

The chain combines TRBV6-4 with TRBJ1-1; D is possibly TRBD1 (5 bases). Germline CDR1 and CDR2: MRHNA and SNTAGT. V was clipped by 3 bases and J by 1 base, with 12 bases between them. The CDR3 has 15 amino acids. The CDR3 is CASSEGDGTNTEAFF. CDR3 sequence (DNA): TGTGCCAGCAGTGAGGGGGACGGGACGAACACTGAAGCTTTCTTT.

The chain employs TRBV5-1 and TRBJ2-5; D perhaps matches TRBD2 (5 bases). The CDR3 has 14 amino acids. The germline V gene has CDR1 SGHRS and CDR2 YFSETQ. Trimming took 1 base from V and 2 from J, leaving 9 bases between them. The CDR3 reads CASSLLDFQETQYF. Here the CDR3 DNA reads TGCGCCAGCAGCTTGTTGGACTTTCAAGAGACCCAGTACTTC. Supplemented by reference TRBV5-1 and TRBJ2-5, the full variable domain reads KAGVTQTPRYLIKTRGQQVTLSCSPISGHRSVSWYQQTPGQGLQFLFEYFSETQRNKGNFPGRFSGRQFSNSRSEMNVSTLELGDSALYLCASSLLDFQETQYFGPGTRLLVL.

The V call is TRBV11-2, the J call TRBJ2-1; 10 nucleotides agree with TRBD2. The CDR3 has 16 residues. Trimming removed 5 bases from V and 4 bases from J; junction bases left unmatched: 8. The germline gives CDR1 SGHAT, CDR2 FQNNGV. Written as DNA, the CDR3 is TGTGCCAGCAGCATCCAGCGGGAGGGCTTATACAATGAGCAGTTCTTC. It yields the protein CASSIQREGLYNEQFF.

J is TRBJ2-3 and V is TRBV18, with D hard to call. Trimming shortened V by 2 bases and J by 1 base, and 13 bases separated the two germline ends. The CDR3 contains 16 residues. CDR1 is KGHSH and CDR2 is LQKENI in the germline V gene. The CDR3 loop reads CASSPNLRSGTDTQYF. For the CDR3, the DNA is TGTGCCAGCTCACCAAATCTACGCTCAGGCACAGATACGCAGTATTTT.

The chain uses TRBV18 and TRBJ2-7; D is possibly TRBD2 (5 bases). This CDR3 contains 12 residues. V lost 2 bases and J 7 bases, leaving 9 bases between the germline ends. Germline V gene sequence: CDR1 KGHSH, CDR2 LQKENI. The DNA for the CDR3 is TGTGCCAGCTCACCATCTGCGGGTGAGCAGTACTTC. Translation: CASSPSAGEQYF.

This chain links TRBV6-5 with TRBJ2-3; no clear D gene. Germline V lookup: CDR1 MNHEY, CDR2 SVGAGI. V was cut by 8 bases and J by 2 bases, with 11 bases left in between. The CDR3 length is 13 residues. The CDR3 coding sequence is TGTGCCAGCTCTAGATATACCACAGATACGCAGTATTTT. Translating it yields CASSRYTTDTQYF.

The chain recombines TRBV10-2 with TRBJ1-5; tentatively, D is TRBD1 (5 bases). Per the germline V gene, CDR1 is WSHSY and CDR2 is SAAADI. The V end lost 5 bases, the J end lost 7 bases, and 12 bases lay between the germline ends. CDR3 length equals 13 residues. CDR3 sequence (DNA): TGCGCCAGCAGTAGGGGAGAAGGACAGCCCCAGCATTTT. As protein: CASSRGEGQPQHF.

This chain connects TRBV10-1 to TRBJ2-1; a possible D gene is TRBD2 (6 bases). The germline CDR1 and CDR2 sequences are WNHNN and SYGVQD (reference sequence). This CDR3 comprises 14 residues. The V end lost 4 bases, the J end lost 5 bases, and 12 bases lay between the germline ends. The DNA for the CDR3 is TGCGCCAGCAGTGTCGGGAGAAGGGACAATGAGCAGTTCTTC. Protein product: CASSVGRRDNEQFF.

The chain has TRBV18 and TRBJ2-5, with TRBD2 matching 13 bases. With 3 bases clipped from V and 2 bases from J, the junction kept 9 bases outside the gene matches. CDR1 is KGHSH, CDR2 LQKENI, per germline. The CDR3 spans 18 residues. In nucleotides, the CDR3 is TGTGCCAGCTCACCCAAGAGGAGACTAGCGGGAGGACAAGAGACCCAGTACTTC. Translation gives CASSPKRRLAGGQETQYF.